Listed below are T cell receptor beta chains from one sample, sequenced in a study of cytomegalovirus exposure and HLA in healthy donors. Only in-frame clones appear in the TCRdb table, and some are missing; sequencing was by immunoSEQ multiplex PCR. This repertoire shows 63,000 or so clones, roughly four fifths found once; its top ten account for roughly 7.4%. The sample comprised PBMCs. These receptor sequences come from a woman aged 25 to 39 in good health and CMV-seropositive. CDR3s include the opening cysteine and the closing phenylalanine or tryptophan. Fields, in order: V gene, CDR3 protein.

TRBV6-5	CASRKTGGNQPQHF
TRBV27	CASSLRGGHEAFF
TRBV7-2	CASSLSGRVHEQYF
TRBV9	CASSGGDFYQETQYF
TRBV7-3	CASSSQGGTEAFF
TRBV6-1	CATLGGALSNQPQHF
TRBV19	CASSPPFDRASFSYGYTF
TRBV6-5	CASSYPPVAFF
TRBV7-3	CASSPPSSYEQYF
TRBV28	CASSWTGGGQTQYF
TRBV4-2	CASSQDGTSGSDEQFF
TRBV30	CAWSDLMDRTANYGYTF
TRBV5-4	CASSIGASTDTQYF
TRBV2	CASSREAKNTEAFF
TRBV4-1	CASSQVGTSGRGADTQYF
TRBV7-9	CASSLGASYEQYF
TRBV5-1	CASSHRSQTSGNNEQFF
TRBV18	CASSSYGQGWQPQHF
TRBV4-3	CASSQVFGGTGTDTQYF
TRBV19	CASSIGSLGEQFF
TRBV11-2	CASSSTGHINTGELFF
TRBV6-1	CASRAPGQNYGYTF
TRBV9	CASSVTPAGGFYEQYF
TRBV27	CASSSRDGRTSGRRSEQFF
TRBV15	CATSRNGQLNQPQHF
TRBV5-6	CASSLQSYEQYF
TRBV5-8	CASSYRDLNQPQHF
TRBV11-2	CASSEPTSGTWGETQYF
TRBV15	CATSRLAGSETQYF
TRBV29-1	CSGVKTAGDTGELFF
TRBV7-9	CSSSFSRDRSSYNEQFF
TRBV13	CASSPGGGLLYEQYF
TRBV11-2	CASSLGSGYTF
TRBV5-1	CASSLGSGGGTDTQYF